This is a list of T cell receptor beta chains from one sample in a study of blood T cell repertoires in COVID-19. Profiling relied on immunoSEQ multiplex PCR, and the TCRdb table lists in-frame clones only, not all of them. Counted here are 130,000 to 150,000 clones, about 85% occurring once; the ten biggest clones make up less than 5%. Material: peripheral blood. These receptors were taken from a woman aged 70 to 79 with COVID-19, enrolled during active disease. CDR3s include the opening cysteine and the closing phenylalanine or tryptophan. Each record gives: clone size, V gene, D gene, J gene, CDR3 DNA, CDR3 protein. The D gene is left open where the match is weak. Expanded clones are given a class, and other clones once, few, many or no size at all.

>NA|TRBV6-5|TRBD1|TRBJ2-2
TGTGCCAGCAGGGGGGACAGGGTTGGCGGGGAGCTGTTTTTT
CASRGDRVGGELFF
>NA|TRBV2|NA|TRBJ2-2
TGTGCCAGCAGTGAAGTGCCAGGCCGCGGGGAGCTGTTTTTT
CASSEVPGRGELFF
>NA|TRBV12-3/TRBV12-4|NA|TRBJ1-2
TGTGCCAGCAGTTTATTTCTCGAGGGTGGCTACACCTTC
CASSLFLEGGYTF
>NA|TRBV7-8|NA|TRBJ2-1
TGTGCCAGCAGTCCTATTTTGGCTGGGGGGGCGAAGGACAATGAGCAGTTCTTC
CASSPILAGGAKDNEQFF
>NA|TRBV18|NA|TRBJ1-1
TGTGCCAGCTCACCAACAGGGAGCACTGAAGCTTTCTTT
CASSPTGSTEAFF
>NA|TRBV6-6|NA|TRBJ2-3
TGTGCCAGCAGTTACTCGACTGGTGGAGCAAGTACGCAGTATTTT
CASSYSTGGASTQYF
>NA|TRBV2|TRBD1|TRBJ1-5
TGTGCCAGCACCGACAGGGCTCGGGGCAATCAGCCCCAGCATTTT
CASTDRARGNQPQHF
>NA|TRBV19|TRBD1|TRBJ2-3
TGTGCCAGTAGTATCGGGACAGGAGACACAGATACGCAGTATTTT
CASSIGTGDTDTQYF
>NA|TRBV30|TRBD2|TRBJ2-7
TGTGCCTGGGAGGGAGGGTCCTACGAGCAGTACTTC
CAWEGGSYEQYF
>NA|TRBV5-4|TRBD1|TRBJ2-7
TGTGCCAGCAGGATCCAGGGGGCCTACGAGCAGTACTTC
CASRIQGAYEQYF
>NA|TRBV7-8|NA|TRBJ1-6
TGTGCCAGCAGCTTAGCGCATGTACAGGGAAATTCACCCCTCCACTTT
CASSLAHVQGNSPLHF
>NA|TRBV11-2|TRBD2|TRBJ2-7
TGTGCCAGCAGCTTAGCGGGGGGTCGTTACGAGCAGTACTTC
CASSLAGGRYEQYF
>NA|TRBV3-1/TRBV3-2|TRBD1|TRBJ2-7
TGTGCCAGCAGCCCCGGGACAGGGCCCTACGAGCAGTACTTC
CASSPGTGPYEQYF
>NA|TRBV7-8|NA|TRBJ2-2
TGTGCCAGCAGCTTAGTCCGGACAGTGGAAACCACCTTGAACACCGGGGAGCTGTTTTTT
CASSLVRTVETTLNTGELFF
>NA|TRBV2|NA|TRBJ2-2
TGTGCCAGCAGTCGGGACATCGGGGAGCTGTTTTTT
CASSRDIGELFF
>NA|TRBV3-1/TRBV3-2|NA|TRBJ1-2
TGTGCCAGCAGCCCTCGCAGTTTCCGAGGCTATGGCTACACCTTC
CASSPRSFRGYGYTF
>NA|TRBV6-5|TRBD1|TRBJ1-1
TGTGCCAGCAGTCGACCGACAGGGGGCAACACTGAAGCTTTCTTT
CASSRPTGGNTEAFF
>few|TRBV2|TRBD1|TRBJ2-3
TGTGCCAGCAGTCTGGGACAGGGTTTCACAGATACGCAGTATTTT
CASSLGQGFTDTQYF
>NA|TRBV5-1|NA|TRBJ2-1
TGCGCCAGCAGCTTGTCGGCAGGGGCAACCTACAATGAGCAGTTCTTC
CASSLSAGATYNEQFF
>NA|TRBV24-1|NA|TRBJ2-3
TGTGCCACCAGTGATATCGGAGGGAGCACAGATACGCAGTATTTT
CATSDIGGSTDTQYF
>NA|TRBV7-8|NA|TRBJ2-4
TGTGCCAGCAGCCTGACGGGTGCCAAAAACATTCAGTACTTC
CASSLTGAKNIQYF
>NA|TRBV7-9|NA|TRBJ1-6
TGTGCCAGCAGCTTATCTGAGGGTTCACCCCTCCACTTT
CASSLSEGSPLHF
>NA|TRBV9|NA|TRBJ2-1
TGTGCCAGCAGCCCTCGGGACTCTCGAGGATCCTACAATGAGCAGTTCTTC
CASSPRDSRGSYNEQFF
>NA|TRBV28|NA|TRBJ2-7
TGTGCCAGCAATAACCAGGGAATTCGCCACGAGCAGTACTTC
CASNNQGIRHEQYF
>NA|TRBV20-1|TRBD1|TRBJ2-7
TGCAGTGCTAGTAAGGGGACAGGGGGCTACGAGCAGTACTTC
CSASKGTGGYEQYF
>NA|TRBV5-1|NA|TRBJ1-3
TGCGCCAGCAGCTTGGCACAGGACACCGGCCTAAACACCATATATTTT
CASSLAQDTGLNTIYF
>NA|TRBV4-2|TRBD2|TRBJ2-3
TGTGCCAGCAGGCCTAGCGGGGGGCGCGTTCCAGATACGCAGTATTTT
CASRPSGGRVPDTQYF
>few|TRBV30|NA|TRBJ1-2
TGTGCCGGCACTGGACAGTTCGAGGCCTATGGCTACACCTTC
CAGTGQFEAYGYTF
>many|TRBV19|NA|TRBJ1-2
TGTGCCAGTAGTGGGCAGAAAAACTATGGCTACACCTTC
CASSGQKNYGYTF
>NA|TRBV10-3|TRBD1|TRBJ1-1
TGTGCCATCAGCCACGGACAGGGGAACACTGAAGCTTTCTTT
CAISHGQGNTEAFF
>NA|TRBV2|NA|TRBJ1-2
TGTGCCAGCAGTGAATCGTTCAGGGAAGATGGCTACACCTTC
CASSESFREDGYTF
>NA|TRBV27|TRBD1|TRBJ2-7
TGTGCCAGCAGTACTCCGGGACAGGGAGCCTACGAGCAGTACTTC
CASSTPGQGAYEQYF
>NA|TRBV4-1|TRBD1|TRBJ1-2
TGCGCCAGCAGCCCGAGCCCCCCCAGGGGGGCCGGCGGCGGCTACACCTTC
CASSPSPPRGAGGGYTF
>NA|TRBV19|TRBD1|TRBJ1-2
TGTGCCAGTAGTACAACAAGACAGGGGACTCATGGCTACACCTTC
CASSTTRQGTHGYTF
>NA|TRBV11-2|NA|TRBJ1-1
TGTGCCAGCAGCCGAAGCTCCACTGAAGCTTTCTTT
CASSRSSTEAFF
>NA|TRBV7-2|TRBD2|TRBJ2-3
TGTGCCAGCAGCTTGGGGACTAGCGGGAAGACAGATACGCAGTATTTT
CASSLGTSGKTDTQYF
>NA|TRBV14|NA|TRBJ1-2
TGTGCCAGCAGCCCCATCACAGGGAGCTATGGCTACACCTTC
CASSPITGSYGYTF
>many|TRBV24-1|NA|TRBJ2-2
TGTGCCACCAGTGAGGGAGGGGGTCGCAGGGAGCTGTTTTTT
CATSEGGGRRELFF
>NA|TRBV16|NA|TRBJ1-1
TGTGCCAGCAGCTTACAGGGAAGGGTAGCTTTCTTT
CASSLQGRVAFF
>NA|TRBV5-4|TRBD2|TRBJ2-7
TGTGCCAGCAGCACCCGGGGGGTTTCCTACGAGCAGTACTTC
CASSTRGVSYEQYF
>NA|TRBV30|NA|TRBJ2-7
TGTGCCTGGAGTGTGAGTTTACGTCTGGCCTACGAGCAGTACTTC
CAWSVSLRLAYEQYF
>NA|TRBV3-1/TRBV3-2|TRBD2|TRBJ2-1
TGTGCCAGCAGCCAAACTAGCGGGGGGGCCAATGAGCAGTTCTTC
CASSQTSGGANEQFF
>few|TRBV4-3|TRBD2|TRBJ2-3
TGCGCCAGCAGCCCTTATTACTCGGCCGGGGGGGCCGGGGCCCGCACAGATACGCAGTATTTT
CASSPYYSAGGAGARTDTQYF
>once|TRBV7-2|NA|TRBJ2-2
TGTGCCAGCAGCATCACCAGGGGTAGCACCGGGGAGCTGTTTTTT
CASSITRGSTGELFF
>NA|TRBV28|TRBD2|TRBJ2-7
TGTGCCACCACACGGGGGGTTGGTTACGAGCAGTACTTC
CATTRGVGYEQYF